The present T cell receptor beta chain was sequenced within a study of cytomegalovirus exposure and HLA in healthy donors. Study-level background: Counted in an early data release were roughly 87 million unique TCRs from HLA-typed donors. Study-wide points: In most subjects, TCR beta sequences reportedly gave accurate predictions of HLA-A and HLA-B alleles.

A remark on this clone: What it binds is not known.

The PCR ran on 60 Vbeta and 13 Jbeta primers. Sequencing was performed with immunoSEQ multiplex PCR; in TCRdb, only in-frame clones are kept and a portion is missing. The table has 130,000 to 150,000 clones, roughly 80% seen once. The germline CDR1 and CDR2 sequences are SGHAT and FQNNGV. This CDR3 region has 14 residues. Material: PBMCs. J is TRBJ2-5 and V is TRBV11-2, with 8 positions matching TRBD2. The better agreement between TRBJ2-7 and the DNA end casts doubt on the J call. The TCR comes from a man younger than 30 in good health and CMV-seronegative. In nucleotides, the CDR3 is TGTGCCAGCACCCCGGGGGGGTCTAACTACGAGCAGTACTTC. Protein sequence: CASTPGGSNYEQYF.